This TCR beta chain was captured in a study of control samples from healthy donors and cancer patients. This CDR3 has 15 amino acids. In germline, CDR1 is LNHNV, CDR2 YYDKDF (reference sequence). V was trimmed by 5 bases and J by 5 bases, leaving 15 bases between them. The table came from immunoSEQ multiplex PCR; TCRdb's copy has only in-frame clones and leaves some out. The sample lists over 150,000 clones; about 90% were seen once. The receptor was isolated from a woman between 50 and 59 years old in good health. The V gene is TRBV15, the J gene TRBJ1-4, with unresolved D. The specimen was blood. CDR3 nucleotides: TGTGCCACCAGCGTCTCCAGGCACAGAAATGAAAAACTGTTTTTT. It specifies CATSVSRHRNEKLFF.